This TCR beta chain was observed in a study of blood T cell repertoires in COVID-19. Per the original methods: Amplification of reference gene primers was used by the study to estimate nucleated cell counts. Clones were read by immunoSEQ multiplex PCR, and TCRdb kept only the in-frame ones, dropping some. V, J and clone size are those of that table, while D and trimming were read from the DNA. The sample includes 350,000 to 550,000 clones, roughly 91% of them seen just once. CDR1 is SGHAT and CDR2 is FQNNGV in the germline V gene. Trimming pared 2 bases from V and 4 bases from J, leaving 15 bases between. The CDR3 loop spans 15 amino acids.

The specimen was peripheral blood. The sequence derives from a woman aged 25 to 39 with acute or convalescent COVID-19. This chain links TRBV11-2 with TRBJ2-7; possibly TRBD1 for D (5 bases). The CDR3 reads CASSLQQGKGYEQYF. As DNA, the CDR3 is TGTGCCAGCAGCTTACAGCAGGGAAAGGGGTACGAGCAGTACTTC.